These T cell receptor beta chains were read from a single sample in a study of blood T cell repertoires in COVID-19. Profiled with immunoSEQ multiplex PCR; TCRdb holds only in-frame clones, not every one. The sample includes 90,000 to 150,000 clones, about 87% of them seen just once. What was sequenced was peripheral blood. The source is a woman between 45 and 65 years old with acute or convalescent COVID-19. Both conserved end residues are part of each CDR3. Fields, in order: V gene, clone size, D gene, CDR3 length, J gene, CDR3 DNA, CDR3 protein. D genes are given only for firm matches. Rows give clone size only sometimes, using once, few, many, or a class for an expanded clone.

>TRBV6-6|.|TRBD1|16|TRBJ1-6
TGTGCCAGCAGACACCAGAGGACAGGACTTAATTCACCCCTCCACTTT
CASRHQRTGLNSPLHF
>TRBV7-9|.|.|15|TRBJ2-6
TGTGCCAGCAGCTTTGCGGGAACTGGGGCCAACGTCCTGACTTTC
CASSFAGTGANVLTF
>TRBV18|.|.|15|TRBJ1-4
TGTGCCAGCTCACCAACGACAGAGACTAATGAAAAACTGTTTTTT
CASSPTTETNEKLFF
>TRBV19|.|TRBD1|12|TRBJ1-5
TGTGCCAGTAGTACCCCAGACAGGGTGGAGCATTTT
CASSTPDRVEHF
>TRBV9|.|TRBD1|18|TRBJ2-4
TGTGCCAGCAGCGTGGGACAGGGGGCAGATTTGGCCAAAAACATTCAGTACTTC
CASSVGQGADLAKNIQYF
>TRBV11-3|once|.|14|TRBJ2-3
TGTGCCAGCAGCTCCCTAATGGGCACAGATACGCAGTATTTT
CASSSLMGTDTQYF
>TRBV19|.|TRBD1|17|TRBJ1-5
TGTGCCAGTAGTATAAGGCAGGGGGCGTATAGCAATCAGCCCCAGCATTTT
CASSIRQGAYSNQPQHF
>TRBV11-3|once|TRBD1|14|TRBJ2-2
TGTGCCAGCAGCTCGACAGGGATGGCCGGGGAGCTGTTTTTT
CASSSTGMAGELFF
>TRBV2|.|TRBD2|15|TRBJ2-3
TGTGCCAGCAGTGACGGCGGGGGGGCAAAAGATACGCAGTATTTT
CASSDGGGAKDTQYF
>TRBV10-3|.|.|12|TRBJ1-2
TGTGCCTCCGCACAGGCGAACTATGGCTACACCTTC
CASAQANYGYTF
>TRBV7-9|.|.|14|TRBJ2-7
TGTGCCAGCACCCAACTAATCGGGGACTACGAGCAGTACTTC
CASTQLIGDYEQYF
>TRBV19|.|TRBD1|15|TRBJ1-2
TGTGCCAGTAGCTTAACAGGGGAACCTATTTACGGCTACACCTTC
CASSLTGEPIYGYTF
>TRBV5-4|.|TRBD1|14|TRBJ1-1
TGTGCCAGCGCACCGGGACAGCAAAACACTGAAGCTTTCTTT
CASAPGQQNTEAFF
>TRBV12-5|.|.|13|TRBJ1-1
TGTGCTAGTGCCTTGTCGGGGGGCACGCAAGCTTTCTTT
CASALSGGTQAFF
>TRBV18|.|.|14|TRBJ2-3
TGTGCCAGCTCCCAAGGACAGAGCACAGATACGCAGTATTTT
CASSQGQSTDTQYF
>TRBV5-4|.|.|16|TRBJ2-2
TGTGCCAGCAGCTTAGGGGGTCTAGCGGACACCGGGGAGCTGTTTTTT
CASSLGGLADTGELFF